Presented here are 26 T cell receptor beta chains from one specimen sequenced in a study of cytomegalovirus exposure and HLA in healthy donors. The PCR made use of 60 Vbeta and 13 Jbeta primers. Sequencing was performed with immunoSEQ multiplex PCR; in TCRdb, only in-frame clones are kept and a portion is missing. The sample includes 200,000 to 250,000 clones, 75% seen only once; the top ten take 1.8%. Sequenced sample: PBMCs. The receptor source for this set is a woman in her twenties or thirties in good health and CMV-seronegative.

Points on this clone: Its ends do not fully match the called genes, so a read error is possible. V gene TRBV4-1 combines with J gene TRBJ1-2; D gene ambiguous. The CDR3 runs 16 residues. Germline assignment: CDR1 MGHRA and CDR2 YSYEKL. The CDR3 nucleotides are TGCGCCAGCAGCCAAAGTTCGAGCGCGGCTAACTATGGCTACCCCTTC. Translating gives CASSQSSSAANYGYPF.

This chain links TRBV11-2 with TRBJ1-1; D unresolved. This CDR3 has 12 residues. V was trimmed by 5 bases and J by 1 base, leaving 5 bases between them. Germline assignment: CDR1 SGHAT and CDR2 FQNNGV. The CDR3: CASSPQNTEAFF. In DNA, the CDR3 is TGTGCCAGCAGCCCCCAGAACACTGAAGCTTTCTTT.

The genes are TRBV30 and TRBJ2-1; the D gene is possibly TRBD2 (6 bases). Trimming removed 0 bases at V and 4 bases at J, with 19 bases between. The germline V gene encodes CDR1 GTSNPN and CDR2 SVGIG (reference sequence). CDR3 length: 17 amino acids. The CDR3 bases are TGTGCCTGGAGTGTACGAGGACTATCGACCGTGTACAATGAGCAGTTCTTC. Amino acid sequence: CAWSVRGLSTVYNEQFF.

The chain joins TRBV6-6 to TRBJ1-5; D unclear. The V end was cut by 0 bases, the J end by 5 bases, with 5 bases between. Germline V CDR1 and CDR2: MNHNY, SVGAGI (reference sequence). This CDR3 contains 13 residues. CDR3 DNA: TGTGCCAGCAGTTACTCATCGGATCAGCCCCAGCATTTT. This gives the protein CASSYSSDQPQHF.

The V call is TRBV6-1, the J call TRBJ1-6; D possibly corresponds to TRBD1 (6 bases). The CDR3 runs to 14 residues. V dropped 7 bases and J dropped 6 bases, with 13 bases sitting between them. CDR1 is MNHNS, CDR2 SASEGT, per germline. The CDR3 loop is CASIMDSANSPLHF. CDR3 DNA: TGTGCCAGCATCATGGACAGCGCTAATTCACCCCTCCACTTT.

The chain links TRBV21-1 to TRBJ1-3. TRBV21-1 corresponds to a pseudogene. CDR3 size: 16 residues. The CDR3, as DNA: TGTGCCAGCAGCAAAGTAAAGAGGAGCTCTGGAAACACCATATATTTT. Protein product: CASSKVKRSSGNTIYF.

The CDR3 reads CASSEGRGGGDTQYF. CDR3 bases: TGCGCCAGCAGTGAGGGTCGTGGGGGCGGGGATACGCAGTATTTT. The chain joins TRBV10-1 to TRBJ2-3; possible D gene TRBD1, 6 bases. CDR3 size: 15 residues. Germline CDR1 reads WNHNN; CDR2 reads SYGVQD (reference sequence). V lost 2 bases and J lost 6, with 15 bases in between.

This clone was seen a handful of times. The rearrangement joins TRBV4-1 to TRBJ2-1; 11 nucleotides match TRBD2. The CDR3 loop spans 15 amino acids. V shed 3 bases and J 5 bases; nucleotides not matched to a gene: 3. Per germline, CDR1 MGHRA and CDR2 YSYEKL. The CDR3 loop reads CASSHGTSGNNEQFF. In DNA, the CDR3 is TGCGCCAGCAGCCATGGGACTAGCGGTAACAATGAGCAGTTCTTC.

About this clone: At one end, the junction sequence differs from germline, possibly due to a read error. The J gene is TRBJ1-1, the V gene TRBV7-9; D gene ambiguous. The CDR3 is 12 amino acids. Germline V CDR1 and CDR2: SEHNR, FQNEAQ (reference sequence). CDR3 amino acids: CSSSYGDTEAFF. The DNA for the CDR3 is TGTTCCAGCAGCTACGGGGACACTGAAGCTTTCTTT.

The V and J genes are TRBV9 and TRBJ1-1; 11 nucleotides match TRBD1. V lost 3 bases, J lost 3 bases, and 7 bases stayed unmatched. CDR3 length: 16 amino acids. Germline assignment: CDR1 SGDLS and CDR2 YYNGEE. CDR3 sequence (DNA): TGTGCCAGCAGCGGCGGGACAGGGGGTAGTTACACTGAAGCTTTCTTT. Protein sequence: CASSGGTGGSYTEAFF.

This chain links TRBV27 with TRBJ2-4, with D unclear. Deletions cut 3 bases from V and 3 bases from J, with 12 bases between. Germline V gene lookup returns CDR1 MNHEY and CDR2 SMNVEV (reference sequence). This CDR3 region has 15 residues. Here the CDR3 reads CASSFRSAGKNIQYF. The CDR3 bases are TGTGCCAGCAGTTTCAGGTCGGCAGGCAAAAACATTCAGTACTTC.

Only one count was recorded for this clone. The genes are TRBV5-1 and TRBJ2-3; 7 bases fit TRBD2. Germline V CDR1 and CDR2: SGHRS, YFSETQ. The CDR3 is 15 residues long. The trim removed 1 base at V and 2 bases at J, leaving 4 bases unmatched. The CDR3 DNA reads TGCGCCAGCAGCTTGCAGCGGGGAAACACAGATACGCAGTATTTT. Protein: CASSLQRGNTDTQYF. The complete variable domain, with remaining parts taken from reference TRBV5-1 and TRBJ2-3, reads KAGVTQTPRYLIKTRGQQVTLSCSPISGHRSVSWYQQTPGQGLQFLFEYFSETQRNKGNFPGRFSGRQFSNSRSEMNVSTLELGDSALYLCASSLQRGNTDTQYFGPGTRLTVL.

CDR3 in DNA: TGTGCCAGCAGTGAGCAGGACATAGGAATTGGCAATCAGCCCCAGCATTTT. Translation: CASSEQDIGIGNQPQHF. The chain combines TRBV6-1 with TRBJ1-5, with D possibly TRBD1 on 5 matching bases. CDR3 length: 17 amino acids. Trimming pared 3 bases from V and 2 bases from J, leaving 17 bases between. Germline V gene lookup returns CDR1 MNHNS and CDR2 SASEGT.

The chain joins TRBV27 to TRBJ1-1; the D gene is possibly TRBD1 (5 bases). Looked up from germline, CDR1 is MNHEY and CDR2 is SMNVEV (reference sequence). V gave up 3 bases and J gave up 3 bases, with 11 bases separating them. CDR3 length: 14 amino acids. Here the CDR3 DNA reads TGTGCCAGCAGTTTGGGGGGACGTGACACTGAAGCTTTCTTT. Protein sequence: CASSLGGRDTEAFF.

V and J are TRBV7-6 and TRBJ2-7; 11 bases agree with TRBD2. The V gene's germline CDR1 is SGHVS and CDR2 FNYEAQ. Unmatched junction bases numbered 7, after V lost 5 bases and J lost 4 bases. This CDR3 is built from 15 residues. The CDR3 DNA reads TGTGCCAGCAGCATGCTAGCGGGGGGCAGATACGAGCAGTACTTC. Its translation: CASSMLAGGRYEQYF. The entire variable domain, with the rest obtained from reference TRBV7-6 and TRBJ2-7, is as follows: GAGVSQSPRYKVTKRGQDVALRCDPISGHVSLYWYRQALGQGPEFLTYFNYEAQQDKSGLPNDRFSAERPEGSISTLTIQRTEQRDSAMYRCASSMLAGGRYEQYFGPGTRLTVT.

The rearrangement links TRBV9 to TRBJ2-1, with a weak D call TRBD1 (6 bases). Germline values: CDR1 SGDLS, CDR2 YYNGEE. Trimming took off 2 bases at V and 4 bases at J, with 10 bases between the two ends. The CDR3 runs to 14 residues. The CDR3 here is CASSVGALYNEQFF. The CDR3 region has the DNA TGTGCCAGCAGCGTGGGGGCTCTATACAATGAGCAGTTCTTC.

V and J are TRBV2 and TRBJ1-6; D not certain. CDR3 length equals 11 residues. V was trimmed by 6 bases and J by 13 bases, leaving 10 bases between them. Germline loops: CDR1 SNHLY, CDR2 FYNNEI. The CDR3 sequence is CASRAQDPLHF. For the CDR3, the DNA is TGTGCCAGCAGGGCACAAGATCCCCTCCACTTT. Using reference TRBV2 and TRBJ1-6 for the parts outside the CDR3, the full variable domain is EPEVTQTPSHQVTQMGQEVILRCVPISNHLYFYWYRQILGQKVEFLVSFYNNEISEKSEIFDDQFSVERPDGSNFTLKIRSTKLEDSAMYFCASRAQDPLHFGNGTRLTVT.

This chain links TRBV5-6 with TRBJ2-3; D call uncertain. The CDR3 contains 13 residues. V was pared by 0 bases and J by 5 bases, with 7 bases between. From germline, CDR1 is SGHDT and CDR2 YYEEEE. CDR3 residues: CASSLVTVDTQYF. As DNA, the CDR3 is TGTGCCAGCAGCTTGGTCACTGTAGATACGCAGTATTTT.

The J gene is TRBJ2-3, the V gene TRBV7-2; TRBD2 might be the D (6 bases). V lost 5 bases, J lost 5 bases, and 11 bases lay in between. Germline V gene lookup returns CDR1 SGHTA and CDR2 FQGNSA. The length of the CDR3 is 13 residues. CDR3 sequence (DNA): TGTGCCAGCAGCGTCGGGGGAGTAGATACGCAGTATTTT. Translated, it gives CASSVGGVDTQYF. The entire variable domain, with the rest obtained from reference TRBV7-2 and TRBJ2-3, is as follows: GAGVSQSPSNKVTEKGKDVELRCDPISGHTALYWYRQSLGQGLEFLIYFQGNSAPDKSGLPSDRFSAERTGGSVSTLTIQRTQQEDSAVYLCASSVGGVDTQYFGPGTRLTVL.

This clone was observed once. Written as DNA, the CDR3 is TGTGCCAGCAGCTTAGGTCGACTGAACTCTGGAAACACCATATATTTT. Protein sequence: CASSLGRLNSGNTIYF. This chain joins TRBV7-8 and TRBJ1-3; D is ambiguous. The germline gives CDR1 SGHVS, CDR2 FQNEAQ. The length of the CDR3 is 16 residues. V was shortened by 1 base and J by 0 bases, with 10 bases between the two germline ends.

This clone appeared a few times. The gene calls are TRBV11-2 and TRBJ2-2; D might be TRBD2 (5 bases). CDR1 and CDR2 from the germline V gene are SGHAT and FQNNGV. This CDR3 has 15 residues. Trimming removed 5 bases at V and 3 bases at J, with 13 bases between. DNA of the CDR3: TGTGCCAGCAGCAGTAGCCAGAGGGACACCGGGGAGCTGTTTTTT. It encodes CASSSSQRDTGELFF.

The CDR3 DNA reads as TGTGCCAGCAGCTCCCCGGGACAGGGGCGTGAAAAACTGTTTTTT. This encodes CASSSPGQGREKLFF. The chain is built from TRBV5-8 and TRBJ1-4, with 10 bases matching TRBD1. The CDR3 consists of 15 residues. Per the germline V gene, CDR1 is SGHTS and CDR2 is YDEGEE. V was clipped by 3 bases and J by 7 bases; unmatched bases: 6.

Concerning this clone: Its ends do not fully match the called genes, so a read error is possible. Additional DNA sequences in this sample encode the identical CDR3. The V and J genes are TRBV7-3 and TRBJ2-3; TRBD2 might be the D (6 bases). The CDR3 is made up of 16 amino acids. Germline CDR1 reads SGHTA; CDR2 reads FQGTGA. In DNA form, the CDR3 reads TGTGCCAGCAGCCAAACGAGCGCGGGGCGCACGGATACGCAGTATTTT. It translates to CASSQTSAGRTDTQYF.

This clone was observed once. The V and J genes are TRBV18 and TRBJ1-4; weak D call: TRBD1 (6 bases). Germline V gives CDR1 KGHSH, CDR2 LQKENI. This CDR3 has 13 residues. Trimming removed 3 bases from V and 7 bases from J, with 9 bases in between. The CDR3 sequence is CASSPPTGEKLFF. The CDR3 region has the DNA TGTGCCAGCTCACCTCCGACAGGTGAAAAACTGTTTTTT.

This chain uses TRBV5-1 with TRBJ2-4; 8 nucleotides line up with TRBD2. Germline values: CDR1 SGHRS, CDR2 YFSETQ. The CDR3 is made up of 19 amino acids. V trimming: 2 bases; J trimming: 1 base; junction bases outside the gene matches: 14. DNA of the CDR3: TGCGCCAGCAGCTTAAATACCGGGACTAGTCTTGTTGCCAAAAACATTCAGTACTTC. Protein product: CASSLNTGTSLVAKNIQYF.

The chain couples TRBV7-6 to TRBJ1-1; 8 nucleotides align to TRBD1. Trimming cost V 8 bases and J 2 bases; bases outside gene matches: 10. Germline loops: CDR1 SGHVS, CDR2 FNYEAQ. The length of the CDR3 is 15 residues. CDR3 protein: CASLFGAGGNTEAFF. CDR3 bases: TGTGCCAGCCTTTTTGGAGCAGGGGGCAACACTGAAGCTTTCTTT.